Shown below are 11 T cell receptor beta chains from a single sample sequenced in a study of CD8 T cells in Susac syndrome. RNA in amounts of roughly 0.45 to 1 ug was reverse transcribed with random hexamers. MiXCR was run by TCRdb on the immunoSEQ multiplex PCR reads, yielding one entry per CDR3 protein. The data hold a few hundred thousand distinct CDR3 sequences, with approximately 95% observed a single time. The sequenced sample consisted of CD4+ T cells from PBMCs. The source is a human donor with multiple sclerosis.

This clonotype occurred once. The chain recombines TRBV27 with TRBJ2-1, with 14 positions matching TRBD2. Germline V gene lookup returns CDR1 MNHEY and CDR2 SMNVEV (reference sequence). J lost 12 bases, V lost 5 bases, and 9 bases had no gene match. CDR3 length: 15 amino acids. CDR3 amino acids: CASSLGLAGGKGQFF. The CDR3, as DNA: TGTGCCAGCAGTCTTGGACTAGCGGGAGGTAAGGGGCAGTTCTTC.

V is TRBV9 and J is TRBJ2-1; D possibly corresponds to TRBD2 (6 bases). Trimming took 4 bases from V and 2 from J, leaving 16 bases between them. The CDR3 has 16 residues. CDR1 SGDLS and CDR2 YYNGEE come from the germline V gene. The CDR3 bases are TGTGCCAGCAGCCCTAGAGGGCTAGCGACCTACAATGAGCAGTTCTTC. Translated: CASSPRGLATYNEQFF.

The rearrangement uses TRBV12-3 or TRBV12-4 and TRBJ1-2; D not resolved. V lost 7 bases and J lost 4, with 16 bases in between. This CDR3 contains 14 residues. This CDR3 reads CASIGPVTLYGYTF. In DNA, the CDR3 is TGTGCCAGCATCGGACCAGTGACCCTCTATGGCTACACCTTC.

The chain is built from TRBV25-1 and TRBJ1-2; weak D call: TRBD1 (6 bases). Germline CDR1 reads MGHDK; CDR2 reads SYGVNS. The CDR3 is made up of 14 amino acids. The V gene lost 3 bases and the J gene lost 6 bases, with 14 bases spanning the gap. Here the CDR3 reads CASSDPASGDGYTF. The CDR3 nucleotides read TGTGCCAGCAGTGATCCTGCATCAGGGGATGGCTACACCTTC.

CDR3 nucleotide sequence: TGTGCCTGCGCTCGTCGGGGATTAGAGACCCAGTACTTC. This sequence encodes CACARRGLETQYF. The chain uses TRBV2 and TRBJ2-5; a weak D match, TRBD2 (5 bases). V was pared by 11 bases and J by 4 bases, with 17 bases between. The CDR3 loop spans 13 amino acids. Looked up from germline, CDR1 is SNHLY and CDR2 is FYNNEI.

This chain connects TRBV12-3 or TRBV12-4 to TRBJ1-1; D is undetermined. V was pared by 6 bases and J by 7 bases, with 6 bases between. CDR3 length: 10 amino acids. CDR3 loop: CASRAGEAFF. For the CDR3, the DNA is TGTGCCAGCAGGGCAGGTGAAGCTTTCTTT.

The chain carries TRBV12-3 or TRBV12-4 and TRBJ1-5; possibly TRBD1 for D (5 bases). Trimming removed 3 bases at V and 11 bases at J, with 11 bases between. The CDR3 runs to 12 residues. CDR3 in DNA: TGTGCCAGCAGTTTCGGGGACCTAACCCAGCATTTT. Residues: CASSFGDLTQHF.

The chain recombines TRBV6-4 with TRBJ1-1; possible D gene TRBD1, 5 bases. The length of the CDR3 is 13 residues. CDR1 MRHNA and CDR2 SNTAGT come from the germline V gene. Trimming took off 6 bases at V and 0 bases at J, with 8 bases between the two ends. CDR3 coding DNA: TGTGCCAGCAGCGAGGGGATGAACACTGAAGCTTTCTTT. Amino acids: CASSEGMNTEAFF.

This clonotype was seen just once. V gene TRBV29-1 combines with J gene TRBJ2-7; D perhaps matches TRBD1 (6 bases). This CDR3 is 13 amino acids long. The V gene lost 7 bases and the J gene lost 5 bases, with 18 bases spanning the gap. The germline V gene has CDR1 SQVTM and CDR2 ANQGSEA. DNA for the CDR3: TGCAGCGGCGGTGGGGGCGCCGTCCACGAGCAGTACTTC. This encodes CSGGGGAVHEQYF.

This chain uses TRBV20-1 with TRBJ1-1, with a weak D call TRBD1 (6 bases). The CDR3 covers 11 residues. Germline loops: CDR1 DFQATT, CDR2 SNEGSKA (reference sequence). With 5 bases removed from V and 4 bases from J, the gap between germline ends came to 8 bases. The CDR3 sequence is CSAQGTTEAFF. The CDR3 DNA sequence: TGCAGTGCTCAGGGGACCACTGAAGCTTTCTTT.

The chain couples TRBV29-1 to TRBJ2-1; 9 nucleotides align to TRBD2. This CDR3 is 13 amino acids long. CDR1 and CDR2 from the germline V gene are SQVTM and ANQGSEA. After removal of 7 bases from V and 12 bases from J, the junction contained 13 bases not matched to a gene. DNA for the CDR3: TGCAGCGGGGGGACTAGCAGAGCGGAGGGGCAGTTCTTC. This codes for CSGGTSRAEGQFF.